This T cell receptor (beta chain) was recovered during a study of blood T cell repertoires in COVID-19. About the research overall: Nucleic acid was either cDNA or gDNA, and it came from T cells, B-cell-depleted T cells, or PBMCs.

In the authors' methods: Amplified reference gene primers provided the basis for estimating nucleated cell counts. Sequenced by immunoSEQ multiplex PCR; TCRdb stores in-frame clones only, minus some. D and trimming come from the DNA, and the V and J calls and clone size come from that table. Found here are roughly 15,000 clones, roughly 89% of them singletons; the top ten hold more than 25%. Trimming cost V 6 bases and J 3 bases, with 15 bases left between them. Germline V gene data show CDR1 as MDHEN and CDR2 as SYDVKM. The CDR3 runs to 15 residues. The sequence was obtained from a man in his fifties with active COVID-19. The V gene is TRBV28, the J gene TRBJ2-1; the D gene is possibly TRBD1 (5 bases). Sequencing input: peripheral blood. The CDR3 reads CASSLWQGLYNEQFF. The CDR3 DNA reads TGTGCCAGCAGCCTATGGCAGGGCCTCTACAATGAGCAGTTCTTC.